These 30 T cell receptor beta chains were sequenced from one sample in a study of blood T cells in healthy people across ages. Next came a second PCR, run for about 7 to 12 cycles, which used a sample-barcoded 5' primer along with a J-beta primer mix. TCRdb re-analysed the 5' RACE reads in MiXCR, keeping a single row per CDR3 protein. The sample lists hundreds of thousands of distinct CDR3 sequences; about 61% were seen once. Sequenced sample: blood. Receptors originate from a man aged 35-49 years in good health.

The rearrangement links TRBV2 to TRBJ2-5, with TRBD1 identical over 9 bases. This CDR3 contains 13 residues. V lost 6 bases, J lost 3 bases, and 2 bases stayed unmatched. The germline V gene encodes CDR1 SNHLY and CDR2 FYNNEI. The chain's CDR3 is CASRDRGEETQYF. For the CDR3, the DNA is TGTGCCAGCAGGGACAGGGGAGAAGAGACCCAGTACTTC.

The gene calls are TRBV5-1 and TRBJ2-3; TRBD1 matches at 8 bases. Germline V gene data show CDR1 as SGHRS and CDR2 as YFSETQ. The CDR3 loop spans 17 amino acids. V lost 2 bases and J lost 1; bases outside the gene matches: 9. CDR3: CASSFQDREVGTDTQYF. CDR3 coding DNA: TGCGCCAGCAGCTTCCAGGACAGGGAGGTCGGCACAGATACGCAGTATTTT.

Notes on this clonotype: A read error may produce the germline difference seen at one junction end. This chain links TRBV28 with TRBJ2-7; D is unresolved. Germline V gives CDR1 MDHEN, CDR2 SYDVKM. CDR3 length: 14 residues. The CDR3 spells CASGLEATSYEQYF. The CDR3 coding sequence is TGTGCCAGCGGTTTAGAGGCCACCTCCTACGAGCAGTACTTC.

CDR3 nucleotide sequence: TGTGCCAGCAGCAAACAGGGACTAGCCGGTAGAGAGACCCAGTACTTC. As protein: CASSKQGLAGRETQYF. The chain couples TRBV7-3 to TRBJ2-5, with TRBD2 matching 9 bases. CDR3 length: 16 amino acids. Trimming took 5 bases from V and 4 from J; bases not matched to a gene: 11. The germline gives CDR1 SGHTA, CDR2 FQGTGA.

This clonotype has only one observation. V is TRBV5-1 and J is TRBJ1-1, with 10 bases matching TRBD1. The V and J ends lost 5 bases and 2 bases, in that order; junction bases with no gene match: 12. Germline V gene data show CDR1 as SGHRS and CDR2 as YFSETQ. The CDR3 spans 17 residues. Here the CDR3 DNA reads TGCGCCAGCAGATACAGACAGGGGGCTGTTTTAAACACTGAAGCTTTCTTT. Translated, it gives CASRYRQGAVLNTEAFF.

This chain uses TRBV29-1 with TRBJ2-7; D is ambiguous. V lost 0 bases, J lost 3 bases, and 9 bases lay in between. From germline, CDR1 is SQVTM and CDR2 ANQGSEA. The CDR3 runs to 13 residues. CDR3 bases: TGCAGCGTTGAAGATCTAATGAACTACGAGCAGTACTTC. Its protein product is CSVEDLMNYEQYF.

This clonotype came up a few times. This chain connects TRBV5-1 to TRBJ2-7; D ambiguous. The ends were cut back, 3 bases at V and 0 bases at J, with 10 bases in the middle. The V gene's germline CDR1 is SGHRS and CDR2 YFSETQ. This CDR3 spans 14 amino acids. The chain's CDR3 is CASSSTTNSYEQYF. The CDR3 bases are TGCGCCAGCAGCTCCACGACAAACTCCTACGAGCAGTACTTC.

This sequence joins TRBV6-5 and TRBJ2-3; D ambiguous. V was pared by 0 bases and J by 9 bases, with 22 bases between. Germline values: CDR1 MNHEY, CDR2 SVGAGI. The CDR3 has 17 amino acids. The CDR3 coding sequence is TGTGCCAGCAGTTACTCGAACAGCCCAATTAGACTTTCGACGCAGTATTTT. This sequence encodes CASSYSNSPIRLSTQYF.

This clonotype was picked up many times. This chain connects TRBV20-1 to TRBJ2-7; TRBD2 matches at 11 bases. This CDR3 contains 14 residues. V trimming: 6 bases; J trimming: 2 bases; junction bases outside the gene matches: 6. Germline V CDR1 and CDR2: DFQATT, SNEGSKA (reference sequence). CDR3 coding DNA: TGCAGTGCCCAAGGGACTAGCGGTGCCTACGAGCAGTACTTC. Residues: CSAQGTSGAYEQYF.

This chain links TRBV20-1 with TRBJ2-3; 14 nucleotides line up with TRBD2. Germline-derived CDR1 and CDR2 are DFQATT and SNEGSKA (reference sequence). The CDR3 has 14 residues. Trimming took 3 bases from V and 7 from J; bases not matched to a gene: 3. CDR3: CSARTSGGVYTQYF. In nucleotides, the CDR3 is TGCAGTGCTAGGACTAGCGGGGGGGTATATACGCAGTATTTT.

This sequence joins TRBV6-2 or TRBV6-3 and TRBJ2-5, with 9 positions matching TRBD2. The CDR3 has 18 residues. With V trimmed by 2 bases and J by 5 bases, 15 bases remained unmatched. CDR1 MNHEY and CDR2 SVGEGT come from the germline V gene. CDR3 loop: CASSYRLVLSGRRETQYF. As DNA, the CDR3 is TGTGCCAGCAGTTACCGGCTGGTTTTAAGCGGGAGGAGGGAGACCCAGTACTTC.

The V gene is TRBV7-2, the J gene TRBJ2-7, with 12 bases matching TRBD2. The CDR3 runs to 15 residues. Germline assignment: CDR1 SGHTA and CDR2 FQGNSA. Trimming at V came to 2 bases and at J to 4 bases, leaving 3 bases not matched to a gene. The CDR3 DNA follows: TGTGCCAGCAGCTTATATCTAGCGGGAGGGTACGAGCAGTACTTC. Protein: CASSLYLAGGYEQYF.

Ten or more counts support this clonotype. The chain employs TRBV27 and TRBJ2-2; D is unclear. This CDR3 is 16 amino acids long. CDR1 and CDR2 from the germline V gene are MNHEY and SMNVEV (reference sequence). Trimming took off 5 bases at V and 3 bases at J, with 16 bases between the two ends. CDR3 coding DNA: TGTGCCAGCAGTCCCCAACCTTACAGCTACACCGGGGAGCTGTTTTTT. Translated, it gives CASSPQPYSYTGELFF.

A single count supports this clonotype. The gene calls are TRBV6-1 and TRBJ2-4, with D possibly being TRBD1 (5 bases). V was shortened by 2 bases and J by 0 bases, with 8 bases between the two germline ends. The CDR3 is made up of 15 amino acids. Germline V gene sequence: CDR1 MNHNS, CDR2 SASEGT. CDR3 sequence reads: CASSEQGLAKNIQYF. The CDR3 DNA reads as TGTGCCAGCAGTGAACAGGGCTTAGCCAAAAACATTCAGTACTTC.

This clonotype was picked up a small number of times. The chain carries TRBV27 and TRBJ1-2; D uncertain. V was shortened by 0 bases and J by 5 bases, with 10 bases between the two germline ends. Germline V CDR1 and CDR2: MNHEY, SMNVEV (reference sequence). The CDR3 contains 14 residues. Here the CDR3 DNA reads TGTGCCAGCAGTTTATCGGCTCTTCAGTATGGCTACACCTTC. Protein product: CASSLSALQYGYTF.

V usage is TRBV7-2 and J usage is TRBJ2-4; D gene ambiguous. With 4 bases removed from V and 9 bases from J, the gap between germline ends came to 16 bases. CDR1 is SGHTA, CDR2 FQGNSA, per germline. This CDR3 is built from 14 residues. CDR3 sequence reads: CASSSSGRSGIQYF. DNA of the CDR3: TGTGCCAGCAGCTCCTCCGGCAGGTCTGGCATTCAGTACTTC.

This rearrangement joins TRBV7-3 to TRBJ2-7; TRBD1 is a possible D gene (5 bases). The V end lost 8 bases, the J end lost 5 bases, and 19 bases lay between the germline ends. CDR1 is SGHTA, CDR2 FQGTGA, per germline. The CDR3 runs 14 residues. CDR3 DNA sequence: TGTGCCAGCTCCCCCCGCAGTCAGGGCCACGAGCAGTACTTC. Amino acids: CASSPRSQGHEQYF.

Comment on this clonotype: The junction departs from germline at one end; a sequencing error may be responsible. The CDR3 is CAILRGPGANALTF. The CDR3 nucleotides are TGTGCCATCTTGCGCGGGCCTGGGGCCAACGCCCTGACTTTC. This sequence joins TRBV10-3 and TRBJ2-6; D might be TRBD1 or TRBD2, each matching 5 bases. CDR3 length: 14 amino acids. Per the germline V gene, CDR1 is ENHRY and CDR2 is SYGVKD.

This clonotype came up once. The rearrangement joins TRBV5-1 to TRBJ1-1; D might be TRBD1 (5 bases). CDR1 SGHRS and CDR2 YFSETQ come from the germline V gene. The CDR3 consists of 14 residues. Trimming pared 4 bases from V and 5 bases from J, leaving 15 bases between. CDR3 protein: CASSVGGAQTEAFF. The DNA for the CDR3 is TGCGCCAGCAGCGTGGGTGGGGCGCAGACTGAAGCTTTCTTT.

V gene TRBV20-1 combines with J gene TRBJ1-2, with D unclear. Trimming took off 1 base at V and 13 bases at J, with 19 bases between the two ends. CDR3 length: 13 amino acids. CDR1 is DFQATT and CDR2 is SNEGSKA in the germline V gene (reference sequence). CDR3 DNA: TGCAGTGCTAGAGCCCCAGGATTAGGGTCCATCACCTTC. Amino acid sequence: CSARAPGLGSITF.

The V gene is TRBV12-3 or TRBV12-4, the J gene TRBJ2-3; D gene unclear. This CDR3 comprises 14 residues. V lost 10 bases and J 2 bases, leaving 16 bases between the germline ends. For the CDR3, the DNA is TGTGCCACCATCCCTGGTGGCGTCACAGATACGCAGTATTTT. It codes for CATIPGGVTDTQYF.

The V and J genes are TRBV6-6 and TRBJ1-2; a weak D match, TRBD1 (5 bases). Trimming shortened V by 8 bases and J by 4 bases, and 20 bases separated the two germline ends. Germline V gene sequence: CDR1 MNHNY, CDR2 SVGAGI (reference sequence). This CDR3 has 15 amino acids. The CDR3 region has the DNA TGTGCCAGCGGGATGGTTGAAGGTGGGGGCTATGGCTACACCTTC. Protein product: CASGMVEGGGYGYTF.

This clonotype was found once. This chain joins TRBV11-1 and TRBJ2-3, with D unresolved. Per the germline V gene, CDR1 is SGHAT and CDR2 is FQDESV (reference sequence). V was cut by 5 bases and J by 2 bases, with 17 bases left in between. The CDR3 runs 16 residues. The chain's CDR3 is CASSRSLGGPTDTQYF. In DNA, the CDR3 is TGTGCCAGCAGCCGATCTTTGGGCGGCCCCACAGATACGCAGTATTTT.

This chain uses TRBV27 with TRBJ2-7; 13 nucleotides line up with TRBD2. Germline V gene lookup returns CDR1 MNHEY and CDR2 SMNVEV (reference sequence). The CDR3 spans 15 residues. V shed 5 bases, J shed 7 bases, and the junction held 8 bases outside the gene matches. In nucleotides, the CDR3 is TGTGCCAGCAGTCCCCAGGGACTAGCGGGACGGGAGCAGTACTTC. Translated: CASSPQGLAGREQYF.

The V call is TRBV24-1, the J call TRBJ2-5; 9 bases align to TRBD2. This CDR3 spans 15 amino acids. Per germline, CDR1 KGHDR and CDR2 SFDVKD. V lost 6 bases to trimming and J lost 3 bases; unmatched junction nucleotides: 7. CDR3 protein: CATSWFAGGKETQYF. As DNA, the CDR3 is TGTGCCACCAGTTGGTTCGCGGGGGGGAAAGAGACCCAGTACTTC.

V gene TRBV29-1 combines with J gene TRBJ2-3, with 8 bases lining up with TRBD1. The J segment lost 6 bases and the V segment lost 5 bases, leaving 1 base of the junction unmatched. The germline V gene has CDR1 SQVTM and CDR2 ANQGSEA. This CDR3 has 11 amino acids. This CDR3 reads CSVYRGDTQYF. The CDR3, as DNA: TGCAGCGTTTACAGGGGGGATACGCAGTATTTT.

The chain couples TRBV6-2 or TRBV6-3 to TRBJ2-5; D might be TRBD2 (5 bases). Germline V gives CDR1 MNHEY, CDR2 SVGEGT. The V and J ends lost 0 bases and 1 base respectively, with 15 bases between them. The CDR3 has 17 residues. CDR3 protein: CASSYSLERQSQETQYF. CDR3 coding DNA: TGTGCCAGCAGTTACTCTTTGGAGCGGCAGAGCCAAGAGACCCAGTACTTC.

The rearrangement links TRBV10-3 to TRBJ2-1, with 7 bases aligning to TRBD2. The CDR3 has 14 amino acids. V shed 7 bases and J 6 bases; nucleotides not matched to a gene: 9. Germline assignment: CDR1 ENHRY and CDR2 SYGVKD. The CDR3 loop is CAIKQRGEVNEQFF. DNA of the CDR3: TGTGCCATCAAACAACGGGGGGAGGTCAATGAGCAGTTCTTC.

The chain uses TRBV7-2 and TRBJ2-1, with 13 bases matching TRBD2. CDR1 is SGHTA and CDR2 is FQGNSA in the germline V gene. Trimming at V came to 4 bases and at J to 2 bases, leaving 5 bases not matched to a gene. The length of the CDR3 is 17 residues. CDR3 sequence reads: CASSSTSGRAAYNEQFF. For the CDR3, the DNA is TGTGCCAGCAGCTCTACTAGCGGGAGGGCTGCCTACAATGAGCAGTTCTTC.

The J gene is TRBJ2-3, the V gene TRBV3-1, with TRBD2 identical over 10 bases. The germline CDR1 and CDR2 sequences are LGHDT and YNNKEL (reference sequence). V shed 1 base, J shed 2 bases, and the junction held 3 bases outside the gene matches. This CDR3 is built from 16 residues. The CDR3: CASSQGLAGTTDTQYF. The CDR3 DNA is TGTGCCAGCAGCCAAGGACTAGCGGGTACCACAGATACGCAGTATTTT.